The present entry profiles one TCR beta chain with its context. Looked up from germline, CDR1 is LNHDA and CDR2 is SQIVND (reference sequence). Trimming took off 5 bases at V and 0 bases at J, with 8 bases between the two ends. This CDR3 contains 14 residues. As processed by the authors: How many nucleated cells were present was estimated from reference gene primer amplification. The table came from immunoSEQ multiplex PCR; TCRdb's copy has only in-frame clones and leaves some out. The D gene and trimming were derived from the DNA, and the V and J assignments and clone size from that table. Here the sample spans about 440,000 clones, around 89% being singletons. These data are taken from a study of blood T cell repertoires in COVID-19. Study at large: Whether acute or convalescent, the COVID-19 samples came from the United States, Italy and Spain.

A Seattle source enrolled patients during active infection and followed them longitudinally. The clonotype was recovered from a woman between 45 and 60 years old with COVID-19, enrolled during active disease. This chain joins TRBV19 and TRBJ1-5, with D perhaps matching TRBD1 (5 bases). Sequenced sample: peripheral blood. In DNA, the CDR3 is TGTGCCAGTAGTGACGGACATAGCAATCAGCCCCAGCATTTT. Protein: CASSDGHSNQPQHF.